One and the same sample provided the 4 T cell receptor beta chains below, sequenced in a study of siplizumab effects on memory and regulatory T cells. Here immunoSEQ multiplex PCR was the method, and the copy in TCRdb shows in-frame clones only, minus some. The data show fewer than 120,000 clones, 80% to 95% seen once. Specimen: CD4+ T cells sorted from blood. These receptors were taken from a human donor in good health.

V gene TRBV11-1 combines with J gene TRBJ2-6, with a tentative D call TRBD1 (6 bases). The length of the CDR3 is 17 residues. Germline CDR1 is SGHAT and CDR2 is FQDESV (reference sequence). Trimming took off 4 bases at V and 0 bases at J, with 13 bases between the two ends. CDR3 nucleotides: TGTGCCAGCAGCTCAGGACAGTCCTCCTCTGGGGCCAACGTCCTGACTTTC. This gives the protein CASSSGQSSSGANVLTF.

This chain links TRBV7-7 with TRBJ2-1, with a possible D match to TRBD2 (6 bases). The CDR3 extends over 16 amino acids. In germline, CDR1 is SSHAT, CDR2 FNYEAQ (reference sequence). Trimming shortened V by 4 bases and J by 8 bases, and 21 bases separated the two germline ends. Here the CDR3 DNA reads TGTGCCAGCAGCTGGGGAGGCGGGACCTCAGGTGATGAGCAGTTCTTC. Encoded protein: CASSWGGGTSGDEQFF.

The V and J genes are TRBV12-5 and TRBJ2-7, with D uncertain. The CDR3 loop spans 13 amino acids. Germline V lookup: CDR1 LGHNT, CDR2 FRNRAP. Trimming removed 3 bases at V and 6 bases at J, with 12 bases between. CDR3 loop: CASGFSLGSEQYF. The CDR3, as DNA: TGTGCTAGTGGTTTCTCTCTCGGATCCGAGCAGTACTTC.

J is TRBJ2-5 and V is TRBV6-1, with 11 bases fitting TRBD2. V was pared by 2 bases and J by 14 bases, with 7 bases of the junction left unmatched. This CDR3 comprises 13 residues. Germline CDR1 MNHNS, CDR2 SASEGT. CDR3 bases: TGTGCCAGCAGTGAAATTAGCGGGGGGGCCGATTACTTC. Its protein product is CASSEISGGADYF.